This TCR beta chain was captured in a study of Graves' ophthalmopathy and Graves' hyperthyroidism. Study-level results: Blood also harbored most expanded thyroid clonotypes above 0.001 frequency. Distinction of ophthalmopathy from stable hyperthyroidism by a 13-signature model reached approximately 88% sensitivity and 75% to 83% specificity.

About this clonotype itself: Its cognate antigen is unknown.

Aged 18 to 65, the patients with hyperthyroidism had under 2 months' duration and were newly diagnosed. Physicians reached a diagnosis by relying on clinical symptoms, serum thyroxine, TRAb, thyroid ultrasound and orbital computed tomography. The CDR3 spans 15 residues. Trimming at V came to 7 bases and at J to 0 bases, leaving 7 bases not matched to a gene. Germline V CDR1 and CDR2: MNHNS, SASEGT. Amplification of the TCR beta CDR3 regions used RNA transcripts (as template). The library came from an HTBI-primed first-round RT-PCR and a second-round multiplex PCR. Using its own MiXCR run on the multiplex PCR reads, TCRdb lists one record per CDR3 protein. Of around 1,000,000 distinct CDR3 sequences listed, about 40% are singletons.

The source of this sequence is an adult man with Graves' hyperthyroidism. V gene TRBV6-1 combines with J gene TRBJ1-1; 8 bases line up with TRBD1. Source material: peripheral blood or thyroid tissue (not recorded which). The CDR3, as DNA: TGTGCCAGCAAGACAGGGGATAGGGTGAACACTGAAGCTTTCTTT. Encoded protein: CASKTGDRVNTEAFF.